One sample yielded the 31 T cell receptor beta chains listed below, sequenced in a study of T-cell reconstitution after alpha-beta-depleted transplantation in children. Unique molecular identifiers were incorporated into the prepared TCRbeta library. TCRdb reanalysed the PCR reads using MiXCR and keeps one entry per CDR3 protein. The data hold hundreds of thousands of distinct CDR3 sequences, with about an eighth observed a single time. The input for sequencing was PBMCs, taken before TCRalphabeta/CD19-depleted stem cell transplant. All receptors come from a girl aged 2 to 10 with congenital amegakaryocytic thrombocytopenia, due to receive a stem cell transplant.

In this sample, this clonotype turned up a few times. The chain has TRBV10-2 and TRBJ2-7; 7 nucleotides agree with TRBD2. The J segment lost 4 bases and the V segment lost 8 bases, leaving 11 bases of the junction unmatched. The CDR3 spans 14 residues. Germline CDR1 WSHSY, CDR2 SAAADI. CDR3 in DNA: TGCGCCAGCCGCGCGGGGGAGTCTCGGTACGAGCAGTACTTC. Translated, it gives CASRAGESRYEQYF.

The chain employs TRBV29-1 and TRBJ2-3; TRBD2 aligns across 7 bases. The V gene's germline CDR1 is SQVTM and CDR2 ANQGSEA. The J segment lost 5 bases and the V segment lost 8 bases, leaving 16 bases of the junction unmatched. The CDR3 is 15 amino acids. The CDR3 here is CSPLAGVGSLDTQYF. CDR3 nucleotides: TGCAGCCCCTTGGCGGGAGTTGGGTCTTTAGATACGCAGTATTTT.

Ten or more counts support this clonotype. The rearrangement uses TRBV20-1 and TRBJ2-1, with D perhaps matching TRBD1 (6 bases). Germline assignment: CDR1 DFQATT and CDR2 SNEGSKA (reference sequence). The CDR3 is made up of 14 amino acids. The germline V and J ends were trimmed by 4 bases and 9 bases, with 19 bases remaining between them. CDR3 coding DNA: TGCAGTGCTACTGAGGGGGTGGTGTGGGGTGAGCAGTTCTTC. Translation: CSATEGVVWGEQFF.

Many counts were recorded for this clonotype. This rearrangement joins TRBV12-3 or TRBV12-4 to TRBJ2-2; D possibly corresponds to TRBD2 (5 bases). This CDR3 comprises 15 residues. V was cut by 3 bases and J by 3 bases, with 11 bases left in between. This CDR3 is CASSFFGMYTGELFF. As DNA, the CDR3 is TGTGCCAGCAGTTTTTTCGGGATGTACACCGGGGAGCTGTTTTTT.

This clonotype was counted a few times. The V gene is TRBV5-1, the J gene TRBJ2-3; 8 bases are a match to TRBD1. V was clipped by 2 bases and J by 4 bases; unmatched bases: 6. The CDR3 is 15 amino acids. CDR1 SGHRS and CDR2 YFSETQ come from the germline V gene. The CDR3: CASSFGQGAPDTQYF. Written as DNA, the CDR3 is TGCGCCAGCAGCTTCGGACAGGGCGCCCCAGATACGCAGTATTTT.

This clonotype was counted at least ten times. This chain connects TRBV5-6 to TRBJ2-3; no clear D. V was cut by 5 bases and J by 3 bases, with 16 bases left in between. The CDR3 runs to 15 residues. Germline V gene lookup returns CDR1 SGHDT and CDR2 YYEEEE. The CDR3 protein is CASSLPNVGTDTQYF. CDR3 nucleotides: TGTGCCAGCAGTCTCCCTAATGTGGGTACAGATACGCAGTATTTT.

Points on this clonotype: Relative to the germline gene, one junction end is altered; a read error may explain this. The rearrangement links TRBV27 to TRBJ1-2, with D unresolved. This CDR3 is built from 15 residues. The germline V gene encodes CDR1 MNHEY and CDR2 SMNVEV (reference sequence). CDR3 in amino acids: CASSLSTFGRYGDTF. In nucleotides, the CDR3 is TGTGCCAGCAGTTTATCGACCTTTGGCCGTTATGGCGACACCTTC.

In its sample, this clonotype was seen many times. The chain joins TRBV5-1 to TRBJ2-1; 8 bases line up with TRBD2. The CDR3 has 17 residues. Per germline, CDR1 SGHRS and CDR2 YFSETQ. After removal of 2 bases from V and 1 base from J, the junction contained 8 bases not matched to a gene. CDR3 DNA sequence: TGCGCCAGCAGCTTCGGAGCGGGAGCGGGTTCCTACAATGAGCAGTTCTTC. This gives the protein CASSFGAGAGSYNEQFF. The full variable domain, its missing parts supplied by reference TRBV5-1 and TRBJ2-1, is KAGVTQTPRYLIKTRGQQVTLSCSPISGHRSVSWYQQTPGQGLQFLFEYFSETQRNKGNFPGRFSGRQFSNSRSEMNVSTLELGDSALYLCASSFGAGAGSYNEQFFGPGTRLTVL.

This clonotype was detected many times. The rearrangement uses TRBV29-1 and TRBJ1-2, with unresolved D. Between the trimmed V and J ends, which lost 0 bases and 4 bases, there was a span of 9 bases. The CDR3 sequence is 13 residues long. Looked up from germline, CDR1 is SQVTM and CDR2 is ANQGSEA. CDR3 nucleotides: TGCAGCGTTGAAGAACAGAGCCTCTATGGCTACACCTTC. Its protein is CSVEEQSLYGYTF.

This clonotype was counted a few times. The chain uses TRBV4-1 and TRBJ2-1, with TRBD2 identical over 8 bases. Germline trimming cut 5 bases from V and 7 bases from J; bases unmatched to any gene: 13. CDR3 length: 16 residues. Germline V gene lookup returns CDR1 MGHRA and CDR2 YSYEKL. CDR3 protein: CASSFTFAGGRNEQFF. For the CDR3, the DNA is TGCGCCAGCAGCTTTACTTTCGCGGGAGGTAGGAATGAGCAGTTCTTC.

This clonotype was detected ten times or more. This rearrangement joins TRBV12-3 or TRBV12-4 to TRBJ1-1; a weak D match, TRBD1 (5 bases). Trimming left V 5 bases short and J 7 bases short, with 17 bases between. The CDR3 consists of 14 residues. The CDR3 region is CASSTPGFTGEAFF. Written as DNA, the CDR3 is TGTGCCAGCAGTACCCCAGGGTTTACCGGTGAAGCTTTCTTT.

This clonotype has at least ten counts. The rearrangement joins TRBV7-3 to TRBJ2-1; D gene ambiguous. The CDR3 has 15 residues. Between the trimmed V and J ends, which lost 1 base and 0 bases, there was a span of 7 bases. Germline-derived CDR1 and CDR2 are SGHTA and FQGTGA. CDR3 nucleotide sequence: TGTGCCAGCAGCTTAAATGGTCGCTCCTACAATGAGCAGTTCTTC. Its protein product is CASSLNGRSYNEQFF.

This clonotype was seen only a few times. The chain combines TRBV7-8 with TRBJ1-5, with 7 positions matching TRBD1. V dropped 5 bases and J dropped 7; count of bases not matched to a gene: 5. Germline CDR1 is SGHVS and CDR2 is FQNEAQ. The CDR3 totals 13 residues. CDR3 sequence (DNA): TGTGCCAGCAGCACAGGGGATCGCCAGCCCCAGCATTTT. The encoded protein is CASSTGDRQPQHF.

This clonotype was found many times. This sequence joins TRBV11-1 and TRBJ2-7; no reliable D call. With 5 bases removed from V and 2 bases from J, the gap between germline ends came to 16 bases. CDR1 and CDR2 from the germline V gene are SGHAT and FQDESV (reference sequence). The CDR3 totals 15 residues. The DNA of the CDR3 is TGTGCCAGCAGCGTCGTGGGCTTCCCTCCCTACGAGCAGTACTTC. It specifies CASSVVGFPPYEQYF.

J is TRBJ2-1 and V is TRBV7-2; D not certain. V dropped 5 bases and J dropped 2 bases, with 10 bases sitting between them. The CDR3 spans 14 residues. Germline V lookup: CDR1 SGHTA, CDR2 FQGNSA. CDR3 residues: CASSPWSAYNEQFF. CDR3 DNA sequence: TGTGCCAGCAGCCCCTGGTCCGCCTACAATGAGCAGTTCTTC. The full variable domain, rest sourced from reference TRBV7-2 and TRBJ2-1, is GAGVSQSPSNKVTEKGKDVELRCDPISGHTALYWYRQSLGQGLEFLIYFQGNSAPDKSGLPSDRFSAERTGGSVSTLTIQRTQQEDSAVYLCASSPWSAYNEQFFGPGTRLTVL.

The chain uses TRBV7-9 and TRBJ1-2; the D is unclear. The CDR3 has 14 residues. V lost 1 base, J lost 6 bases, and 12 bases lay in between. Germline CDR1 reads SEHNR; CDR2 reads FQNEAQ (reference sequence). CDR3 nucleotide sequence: TGTGCCAGCAGCTTAGAGTCGGGAGGCAATGGCTACACCTTC. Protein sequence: CASSLESGGNGYTF.

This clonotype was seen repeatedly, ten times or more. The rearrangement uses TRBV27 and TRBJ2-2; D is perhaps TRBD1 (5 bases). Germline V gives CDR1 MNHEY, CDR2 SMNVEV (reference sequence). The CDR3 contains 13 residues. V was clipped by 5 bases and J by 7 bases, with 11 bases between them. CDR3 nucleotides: TGTGCCAGCAGTCTTCAGGGTATCGGGGAGCTGTTTTTT. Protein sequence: CASSLQGIGELFF.

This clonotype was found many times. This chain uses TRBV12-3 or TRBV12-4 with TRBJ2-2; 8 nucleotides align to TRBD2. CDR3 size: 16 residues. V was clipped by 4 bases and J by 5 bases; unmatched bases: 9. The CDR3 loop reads CASSSSKRELTGELFF. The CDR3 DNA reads TGTGCCAGCAGTTCCTCCAAGCGGGAGCTTACCGGGGAGCTGTTTTTT.

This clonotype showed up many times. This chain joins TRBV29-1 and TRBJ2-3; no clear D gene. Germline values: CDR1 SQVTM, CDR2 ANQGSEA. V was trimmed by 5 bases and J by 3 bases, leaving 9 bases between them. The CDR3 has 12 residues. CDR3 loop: CSVLVWTDTQYF. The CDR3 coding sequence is TGCAGCGTTCTAGTCTGGACAGATACGCAGTATTTT.

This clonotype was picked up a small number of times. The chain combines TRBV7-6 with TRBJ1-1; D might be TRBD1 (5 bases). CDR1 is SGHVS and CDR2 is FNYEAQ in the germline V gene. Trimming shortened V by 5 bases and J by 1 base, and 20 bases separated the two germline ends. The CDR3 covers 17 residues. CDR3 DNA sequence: TGTGCCAGCAGCATCAAATTCCGGGACGGTAAGAACACTGAAGCTTTCTTT. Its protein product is CASSIKFRDGKNTEAFF.

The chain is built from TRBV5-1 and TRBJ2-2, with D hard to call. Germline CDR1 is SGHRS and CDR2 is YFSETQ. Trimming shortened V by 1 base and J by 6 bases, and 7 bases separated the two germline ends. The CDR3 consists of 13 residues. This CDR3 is CASSLKLAGELFF. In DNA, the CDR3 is TGCGCCAGCAGCTTGAAACTGGCCGGGGAGCTGTTTTTT.

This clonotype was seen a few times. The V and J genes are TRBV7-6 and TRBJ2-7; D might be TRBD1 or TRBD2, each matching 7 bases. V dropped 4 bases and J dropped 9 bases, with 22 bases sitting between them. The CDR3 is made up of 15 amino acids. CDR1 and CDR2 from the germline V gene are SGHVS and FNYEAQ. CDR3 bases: TGTGCCAGCAGCTCCCGACAGGGAGGGATTCCTAGGCAGTACTTC. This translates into CASSSRQGGIPRQYF.

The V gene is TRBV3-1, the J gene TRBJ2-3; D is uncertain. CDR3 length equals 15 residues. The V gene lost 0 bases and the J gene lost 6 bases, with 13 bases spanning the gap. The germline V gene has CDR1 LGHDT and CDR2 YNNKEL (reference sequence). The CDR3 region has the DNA TGTGCCAGCAGCCAAGAAGCGTCCGGGCCCGATACGCAGTATTTT. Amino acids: CASSQEASGPDTQYF.

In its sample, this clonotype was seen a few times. The DNA of the CDR3 is TGTGCCATCAGAACCTCGGAGACCCAGTACTTC. Encoded protein: CAIRTSETQYF. This chain links TRBV10-3 with TRBJ2-5; no reliable D call. Trimming removed 6 bases at V and 5 bases at J, with 7 bases between. The germline gives CDR1 ENHRY, CDR2 SYGVKD. The CDR3 sequence is 11 residues long.

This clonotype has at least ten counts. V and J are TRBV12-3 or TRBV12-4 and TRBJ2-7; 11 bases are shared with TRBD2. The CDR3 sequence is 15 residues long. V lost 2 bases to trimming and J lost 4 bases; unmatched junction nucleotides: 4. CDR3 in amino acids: CASSLLLAGDYEQYF. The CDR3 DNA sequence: TGTGCCAGCAGTTTATTACTAGCGGGAGATTACGAGCAGTACTTC.

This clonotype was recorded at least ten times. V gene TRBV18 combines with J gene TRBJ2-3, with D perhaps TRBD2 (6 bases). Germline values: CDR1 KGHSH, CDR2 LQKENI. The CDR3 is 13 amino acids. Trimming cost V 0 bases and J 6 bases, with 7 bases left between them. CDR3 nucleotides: TGTGCCAGCTCACCACCGGCGGGGGATACGCAGTATTTT. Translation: CASSPPAGDTQYF.

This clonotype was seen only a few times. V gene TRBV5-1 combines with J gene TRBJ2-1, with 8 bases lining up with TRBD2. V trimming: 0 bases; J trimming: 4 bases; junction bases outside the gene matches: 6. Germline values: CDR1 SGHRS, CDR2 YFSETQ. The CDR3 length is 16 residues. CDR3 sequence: CASSLAAGATYNEQFF. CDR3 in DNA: TGCGCCAGCAGCTTGGCAGCGGGAGCCACTTACAATGAGCAGTTCTTC.

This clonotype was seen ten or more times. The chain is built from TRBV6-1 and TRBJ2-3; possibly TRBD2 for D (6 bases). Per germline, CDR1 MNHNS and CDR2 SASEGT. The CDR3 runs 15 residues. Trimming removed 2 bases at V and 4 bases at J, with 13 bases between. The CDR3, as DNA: TGTGCCAGCAGTGAATATGTGGGGGGAGCAGATACGCAGTATTTT. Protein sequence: CASSEYVGGADTQYF.

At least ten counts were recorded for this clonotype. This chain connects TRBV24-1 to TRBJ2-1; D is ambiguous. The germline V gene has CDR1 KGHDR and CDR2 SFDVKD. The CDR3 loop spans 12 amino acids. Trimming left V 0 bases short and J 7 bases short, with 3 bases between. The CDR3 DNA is TGTGCCACCAGTGATTTGGGGAATGAGCAGTTCTTC. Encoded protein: CATSDLGNEQFF.

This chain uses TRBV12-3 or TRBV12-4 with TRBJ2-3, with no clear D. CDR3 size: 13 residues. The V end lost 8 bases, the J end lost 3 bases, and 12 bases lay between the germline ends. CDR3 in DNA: TGTGCCAGCCGACGAGAACGGACAGATACGCAGTATTTT. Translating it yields CASRRERTDTQYF.

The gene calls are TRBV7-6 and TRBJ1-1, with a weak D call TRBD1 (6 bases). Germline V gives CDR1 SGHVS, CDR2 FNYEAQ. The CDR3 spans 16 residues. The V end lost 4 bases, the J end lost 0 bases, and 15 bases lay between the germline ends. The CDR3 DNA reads TGTGCCAGCAGCTCCGTAGGGGGGATCTTGAACACTGAAGCTTTCTTT. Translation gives CASSSVGGILNTEAFF.